This TCR beta chain was documented in a study of shared clonotypes between healthy human individuals (dated by TCRdb to 2019 to 2021). At the level of the whole study: A couple of women and a few men aged 18 to 49 years were included in the cohort. Between about 0.85 and 9.5 billion PBMCs per donor were obtained by leukapheresis. Blood TCR repertoires of a handful of healthy adults were deeply sequenced to estimate repertoire size and the extent of clonotype sharing between individuals. For each donor, CD4 naive and CD4 memory were each run on three plates, CD8 naive on two plates, and CD8 memory on one plate. Different laboratories and diverse techniques were used to prepare libraries and sequence TCR repertoires, to increase sequencing depth and limit assay-specific biases.

From the cysteine through the phenylalanine, the CDR3 covers 13 amino acids. The CDR3 DNA has 39 bases and is translated from base 1. Trimming at the junction amounts to 0 bases on V and 8 bases on J, and the germline ends lie 7 bases apart. Based on the germline V gene, the CDR1 and CDR2 sequences are MNHEY and SVGAGI. Using the deep immunoSEQ assay, multiplex PCR amplified TCR CDR3 regions from genomic DNA. For each cell subset, the extracted genomic DNA was distributed evenly across all wells of several immunoSEQ 96-well plates, and each plate served as one replicate. For sorted subsets, roughly 200 ng of genomic DNA, equivalent to some 30,000 T cell genomes, went into each replicate PCR. The purified libraries were quantified using a Qubit 3.0 fluorometer, sized with a Bioanalyzer 2100, and then quantified again using the KAPA Library Quantification kit. Every immunoSEQ 96-well plate was sequenced on a separate single-read 150-cycle Illumina NextSeq 550 flow cell. Turning to the authors' computational methods: Because the immunoSEQ output included only junctional sequences and no quality scores, the filtering could not be the same as the filtering used for full-length reads. Sequences were annotated with PyIR, a Python wrapper for IgBLAST v1.9, and V/J genes and CDR3 were assigned using IMGT germline references. Reads were filtered out if the reads had weak V/J assignments (E-value above 1e-6), no CDR3, stop codons, out-of-frame junctions, or ambiguous translated residues. V3J clonotypes were defined as sequences sharing an identical inferred V gene, J gene, and CDR3 amino acid sequence. To compute the percentage overlap between repertoires, the number of shared unique clonotypes was divided by the size of the smaller repertoire. RTK rarefaction, the Chao1 estimator, and Recon v2.1 estimates of unobserved clonotypes were used to assess repertoire richness. Generation probabilities for all TCRbeta clonotypes obtained by the gDNA method from several donors were computed using OLGA. TCRdb stores this immuneACCESS table with in-frame sequences only. Part of the clones is absent; in the studies checked, under half of the shortfall reflects unresolved V genes, and no reason is known for the rest. Clone size and V and J calls were adopted from that table, with D and trimming inferred from the DNA. The sample table records some 2.1 million clones; around 96% of these occur just once. The leading ten clones occupy 1.1% of the sample.

As to this clone: Its antigen has not been determined. Per-nucleotide qualities are absent, and no much larger clonotype sits a single base away.

General findings and caveats noted by the study authors: The genetic and exposure-history diversity represented was limited by the small number of donors. Rarefaction of sorted-subset datasets indicated incomplete sequencing despite the large sequencing depth. Pairwise subsampling indicated that sequencing depth was expected to affect the degree of clonotype sharing among donors. When a handful of donors were compared, the shared fraction of clonotypes was around 5.1% for naive CD4, over 3% for naive CD8, 2.3% for memory CD4, and under 0.5% for memory CD8. Sampling was limited to blood, and TCR repertoires in tissue likely differ from TCR repertoires in blood. Naive subsets generally had larger estimated clonotype richness than memory subsets. Higher generation probabilities were observed for clonotypes shared by all four sorted-subset donors than for non-shared clonotypes.

For the CD8 naive samples, CD45RO-negative cells were positively selected for CCR7, yielding a CD45RA+CCR7+ population from which TemRA cells were excluded. Healthy HIV-negative adults with no recently reported acute infections or vaccinations were included as donors. All donors were Caucasian adults living in Nashville, Tennessee, USA. Blood was obtained by leukapheresis, after which PBMCs were separated by Ficoll-Histopaque density gradient centrifugation and cryopreserved in liquid nitrogen vapor phase. Purity and quantity of every magnetically sorted T cell population were checked by analytical flow cytometry. Genomic DNA was isolated from every sorted fraction and measured by UV absorbance on a Nanodrop 2000c.

The receptor comes from a young man in good health. The chain is encoded by TRBV6-5 joined to TRBJ1-4, with no confidently assigned D gene. The sequenced sample consisted of naive CD8+ T cells sorted from blood. The meaning of the sample's cell subset or site label: CD45RA+CCR7+. The CDR3 region: CASSYSDGEKLFF. At the DNA level, the sequence is TGTGCCAGCAGTTACTCCGACGGAGAAAAACTGTTTTTT.